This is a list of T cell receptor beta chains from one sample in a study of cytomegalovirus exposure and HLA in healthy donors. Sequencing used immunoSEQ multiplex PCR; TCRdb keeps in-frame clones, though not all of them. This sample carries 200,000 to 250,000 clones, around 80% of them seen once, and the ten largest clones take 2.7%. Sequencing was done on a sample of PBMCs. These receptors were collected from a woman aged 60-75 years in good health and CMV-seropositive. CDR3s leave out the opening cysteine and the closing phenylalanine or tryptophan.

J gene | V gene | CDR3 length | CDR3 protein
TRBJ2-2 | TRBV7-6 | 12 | ASSLNRGAGELF
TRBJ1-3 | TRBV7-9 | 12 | ASGSGTGGNTIY
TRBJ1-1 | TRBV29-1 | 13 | SVEDRQTLNTEAF
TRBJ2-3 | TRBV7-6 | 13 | ASSLHPSRADTQY
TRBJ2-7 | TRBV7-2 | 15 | ASSLGIGSSGGYEQY
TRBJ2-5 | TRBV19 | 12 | ASSENGGRETQY
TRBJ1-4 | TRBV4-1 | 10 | ASSQTLQKLF
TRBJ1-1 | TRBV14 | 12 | ASSLTGGDTEAF
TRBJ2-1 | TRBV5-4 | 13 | ASSLGGRAPNEQF
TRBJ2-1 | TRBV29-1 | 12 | SVEGDRTYNEQF
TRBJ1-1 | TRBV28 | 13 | ASSSHQGAGTEAF
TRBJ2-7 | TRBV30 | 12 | AWSLGGTSYEQY
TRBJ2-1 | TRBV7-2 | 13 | ASSLRSLALGEQF
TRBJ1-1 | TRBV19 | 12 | ASSIKTANTEAF
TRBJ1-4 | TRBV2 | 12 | ASSEVRAGEKLF
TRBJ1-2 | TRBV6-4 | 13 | ASSIFPTGVRGYT
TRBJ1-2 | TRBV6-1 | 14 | ASSVEGASTNYGYT
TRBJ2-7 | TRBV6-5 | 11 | ASSPRIRDEQY
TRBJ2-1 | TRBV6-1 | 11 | ASRQVVYNEQF
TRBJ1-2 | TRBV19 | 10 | ASSIVPYGYT
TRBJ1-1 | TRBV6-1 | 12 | ASSELEGYTEAF
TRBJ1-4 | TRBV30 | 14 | AWSPTRTATNEKLF
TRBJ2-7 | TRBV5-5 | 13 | ASTTPGTGGYEQY
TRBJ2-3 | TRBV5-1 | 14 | ASSWPGGVSTDTQY
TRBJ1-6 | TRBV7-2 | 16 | ASSLLERERTYNSPLH
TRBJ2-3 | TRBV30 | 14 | AWTQGWGLTQDTQY
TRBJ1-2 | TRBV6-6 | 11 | ASSLVRGYGYT
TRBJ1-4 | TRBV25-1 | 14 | ASSGPGGGSREKLF
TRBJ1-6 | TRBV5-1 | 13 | ASSLQQGSDSPLH
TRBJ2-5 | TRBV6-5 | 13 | ASNSGTSGSETQY
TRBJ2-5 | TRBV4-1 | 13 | ASSQEAGRYETQY
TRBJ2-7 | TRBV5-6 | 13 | ASSFFSGRGYEQY
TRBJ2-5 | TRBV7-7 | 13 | ASSVRDRHQETQY
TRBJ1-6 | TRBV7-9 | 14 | ASSLTTGGNDSPLH
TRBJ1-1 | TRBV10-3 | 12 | AISSGQGNTEAF
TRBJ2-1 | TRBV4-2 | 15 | ASSQDVRTSGSHEQF
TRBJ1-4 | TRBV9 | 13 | ASSVGLGAGEKLF
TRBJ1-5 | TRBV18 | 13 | ASSPPGGSDQPQH
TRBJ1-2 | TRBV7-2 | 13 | ASSLGQGGSYGYT
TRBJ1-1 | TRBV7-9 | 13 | ASSFRTGGSTEAF
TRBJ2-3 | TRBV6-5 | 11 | ASRGTGSDTQY
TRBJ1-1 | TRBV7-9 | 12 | SGGPPFGHTEAF